This T cell receptor beta chain originates from a study of blood T cell repertoires in COVID-19 (dated by TCRdb to about 2020). Turning to the overall study: The collaborator samples originated in the United States, Italy and Spain and spanned the acute and convalescent phases of COVID-19. The material from the prospective study consisted of cDNA or gDNA derived from T cells, B-cell-depleted T cells, or PBMCs. HLA class I and class II types, where available, came from metadata supplied by the sample provider rather than from assay-based typing. Samples came from the ongoing ImmuneRACE study (first 160 participants) plus 1,254 subjects from 6 global collaborators. The sample metadata nearly always contained a de-identified subject ID, COVID-19 status, age in years and sex. Subjects who had been exposed to COVID-19, were actively infected with it, or had recovered from it provided the deeply sampled blood TCRbeta repertoires that made up the dataset. A freely available public database, intended as a resource for researchers studying the immune response to SARS-CoV-2, is where the repertoires were released.

To note about this clone: This receptor's antigen is unknown. Base qualities are not at hand, and no much larger clone is one base apart.

TCRbeta CDR3 regions were amplified from genomic DNA by means of the immunoSEQ Assay, a bias-controlled multiplex PCR. Per the original workflow: Within the assay, amplification of reference gene primers was used to estimate how many nucleated cells each sample contained. Sequence reads were collapsed and filtered to measure the absolute abundance of every unique TCRbeta CDR3 rearrangement. For each sample, productive Simpson clonality was calculated by taking the square root of Simpson's diversity index across productive rearrangements. TCRdb mirrors the immuneACCESS table, restricted to in-frame sequences. Some clones are absent from its copies; in checked studies, under half trace to an unresolved V gene, and the reason for the others is unknown. V, J and clone size reflect that table, while D and trimming were determined from the DNA. This sample lists around 81,000 clones; roughly 80% were detected once. The top ten clonotypes cover over 40% of the sample.

What the study reported, not specific to this receptor: The amount of clinical and demographic metadata varied by source and participant and was provided uncurated.

The collaborating institutions used their own protocols to collect whole blood in K2EDTA tubes. For TCRbeta analysis, collaborators shipped samples in one of three forms: frozen whole blood, isolated PBMCs, or DNA extracted from either of those sample types. At the junction V is shortened by 3 bases and J by 5 bases, with 7 bases in between. Measured from the cysteine to the phenylalanine, the CDR3 is 11 residues long. Here the CDR3 DNA is all that survives: 33 bases in frame from base 1. Via the germline V gene, CDR1 is SQVTM and CDR2 ANQGSEA. The sequenced sample was peripheral blood. The receptor was derived from a man older than 75 with acute or convalescent COVID-19. The receptor chain draws on TRBV29-1 and TRBJ1-2, with no confident D gene call. The nucleotides are TGCAGCGTTGATTCTGCGTATGGCTACACCTTC. This codes for CSVDSAYGYTF.